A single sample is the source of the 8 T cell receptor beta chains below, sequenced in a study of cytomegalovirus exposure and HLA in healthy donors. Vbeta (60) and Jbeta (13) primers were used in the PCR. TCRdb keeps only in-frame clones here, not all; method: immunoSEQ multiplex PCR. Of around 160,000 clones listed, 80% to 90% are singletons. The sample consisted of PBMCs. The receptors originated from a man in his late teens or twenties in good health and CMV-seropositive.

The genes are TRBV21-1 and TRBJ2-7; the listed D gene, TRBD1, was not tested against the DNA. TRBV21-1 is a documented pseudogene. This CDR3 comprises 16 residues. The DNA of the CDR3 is TGTGCCAGCAGCACTCTAGGGGGTAGCTTGGTCTACGAGCAGTACTTC. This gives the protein CASSTLGGSLVYEQYF.

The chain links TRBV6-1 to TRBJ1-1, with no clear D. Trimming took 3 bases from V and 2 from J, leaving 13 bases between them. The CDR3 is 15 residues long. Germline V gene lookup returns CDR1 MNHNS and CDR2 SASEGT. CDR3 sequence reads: CASSEVVIKNTEAFF. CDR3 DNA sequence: TGTGCCAGCAGTGAGGTAGTTATAAAAAACACTGAAGCTTTCTTT.

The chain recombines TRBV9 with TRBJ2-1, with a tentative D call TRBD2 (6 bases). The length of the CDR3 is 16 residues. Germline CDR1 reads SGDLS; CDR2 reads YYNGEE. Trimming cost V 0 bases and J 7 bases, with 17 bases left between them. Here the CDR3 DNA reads TGTGCCAGCAGCGTAGAGTCGGGGGTAAGGGGTAATGAGCAGTTCTTC. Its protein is CASSVESGVRGNEQFF.

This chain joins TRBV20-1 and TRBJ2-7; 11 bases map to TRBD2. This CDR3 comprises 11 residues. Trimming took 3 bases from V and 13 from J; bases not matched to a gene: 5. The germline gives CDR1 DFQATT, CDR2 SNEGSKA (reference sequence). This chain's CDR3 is CSASSGGATYF. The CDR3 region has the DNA TGCAGTGCTAGTAGCGGGGGGGCGACCTACTTC.

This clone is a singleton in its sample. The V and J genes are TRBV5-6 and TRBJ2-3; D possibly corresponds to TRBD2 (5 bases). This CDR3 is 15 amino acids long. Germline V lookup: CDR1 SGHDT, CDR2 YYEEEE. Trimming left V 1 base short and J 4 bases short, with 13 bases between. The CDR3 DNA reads TGTGCCAGCAGCTTGCCGGGGAAGGCGGCAGATACGCAGTATTTT. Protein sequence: CASSLPGKAADTQYF.

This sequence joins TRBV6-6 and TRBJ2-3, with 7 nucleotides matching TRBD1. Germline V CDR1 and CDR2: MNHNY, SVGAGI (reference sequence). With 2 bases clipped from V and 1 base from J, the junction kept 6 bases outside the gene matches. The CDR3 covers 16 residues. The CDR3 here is CASSYHGQVGTDTQYF. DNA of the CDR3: TGTGCCAGCAGTTACCATGGACAGGTTGGCACAGATACGCAGTATTTT.

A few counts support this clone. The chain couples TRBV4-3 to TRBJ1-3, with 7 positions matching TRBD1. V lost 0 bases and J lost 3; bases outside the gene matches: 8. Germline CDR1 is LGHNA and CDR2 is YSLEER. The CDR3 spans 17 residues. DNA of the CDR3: TGCGCCAGCAGCCAAGATAACAGGGGAGCTGGTGGAAACACCATATATTTT. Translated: CASSQDNRGAGGNTIYF.

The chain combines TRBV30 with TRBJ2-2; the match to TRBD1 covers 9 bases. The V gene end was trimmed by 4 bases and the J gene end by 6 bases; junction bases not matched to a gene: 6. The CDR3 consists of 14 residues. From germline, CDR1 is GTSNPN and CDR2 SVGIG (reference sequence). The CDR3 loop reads CAWTRDRAAGELFF. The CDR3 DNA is TGTGCCTGGACCCGGGACAGGGCGGCCGGGGAGCTGTTTTTT. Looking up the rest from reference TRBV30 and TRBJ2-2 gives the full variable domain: SQTIHQWPATLVQPVGSPLSLECTVEGTSNPNLYWYRQAAGRGLQLLFYSVGIGQISSEVPQNLSASRPQDRQFILSSKKLLLSDSGFYLCAWTRDRAAGELFFGEGSRLTVL.